Listed here are 6 T cell receptor beta chains from one sample, sequenced in a study of cytomegalovirus exposure and HLA in healthy donors. The PCR ran on 60 Vbeta and 13 Jbeta primers. The assay was immunoSEQ multiplex PCR, and TCRdb's table has in-frame clones only and misses some. The sample includes over 80,000 clones, approximately 73% seen only once; the top ten take approximately 3.5%. The sample comprised PBMCs. All receptors derive from a man between 35 and 55 years old in good health and CMV-seronegative.

The rearrangement uses TRBV9 and TRBJ1-1, with a possible D match to TRBD1 (6 bases). The CDR3 has 15 residues. Per germline, CDR1 SGDLS and CDR2 YYNGEE. V was shortened by 5 bases and J by 5 bases, with 19 bases between the two germline ends. CDR3 in DNA: TGTGCCAGCAGGAGGACAGTTTTAAGTGAGACTGAAGCTTTCTTT. Translation gives CASRRTVLSETEAFF. Together with reference TRBV9 and TRBJ1-1, the CDR3 gives the full variable domain: DSGVTQTPKHLITATGQRVTLRCSPRSGDLSVYWYQQSLDQGLQFLIQYYNGEERAKGNILERFSAQQFPDLHSELNLSSLELGDSALYFCASRRTVLSETEAFFGQGTRLTVV.

The chain employs TRBV6-6 and TRBJ1-1; D might be TRBD1 (5 bases). The CDR3 is made up of 15 amino acids. V was pared by 2 bases and J by 1 base, with 11 bases between. CDR1 is MNHNY, CDR2 SVGAGI, per germline (reference sequence). The DNA for the CDR3 is TGTGCCAGCAGTTACCGCCCGGGGGGGAACACTGAAGCTTTCTTT. Its protein product is CASSYRPGGNTEAFF.

V is TRBV7-9 and J is TRBJ2-3, with 10 bases aligning to TRBD2. Losses at the gene ends were 5 bases for V and 2 bases for J; bases not matched to a gene: 4. Germline CDR1 reads SEHNR; CDR2 reads FQNEAQ (reference sequence). CDR3 size: 15 residues. The CDR3 sequence: CASSMLAGVTDTQYF. CDR3 bases: TGTGCCAGCAGCATGCTAGCGGGGGTCACAGATACGCAGTATTTT.

This rearrangement joins TRBV6-5 to TRBJ2-7; D gene unclear. The CDR3 spans 16 residues. Trimming took 0 bases from V and 2 from J, leaving 14 bases between them. Germline V lookup: CDR1 MNHEY, CDR2 SVGAGI. CDR3 loop: CASSYSQETPTYEQYF. In nucleotides, the CDR3 is TGTGCCAGCAGTTACTCGCAAGAGACACCGACCTACGAGCAGTACTTC.

The DNA of the CDR3 is TGCGCCAGCAGTCGCCCCGATACGGGACAGCTCTACGAGCAGTACTTC. Its translation: CASSRPDTGQLYEQYF. The chain links TRBV23-1 to TRBJ2-7; 7 bases align to TRBD1. TRBV23-1 carries the ORF label, with uncertain function. The CDR3 is made up of 16 amino acids. V gave up 4 bases and J gave up 3 bases; unmatched junction bases: 12.

The gene calls are TRBV19 and TRBJ1-5, with D perhaps matching TRBD1 (5 bases). The CDR3 runs to 15 residues. The germline V and J ends were trimmed by 2 bases and 5 bases, with 13 bases remaining between them. CDR1 is LNHDA and CDR2 is SQIVND in the germline V gene (reference sequence). The CDR3 coding sequence is TGTGCCAGTAGTATAAGGGGCAGGGCCCATCAGCCCCAGCATTTT. Its protein is CASSIRGRAHQPQHF.